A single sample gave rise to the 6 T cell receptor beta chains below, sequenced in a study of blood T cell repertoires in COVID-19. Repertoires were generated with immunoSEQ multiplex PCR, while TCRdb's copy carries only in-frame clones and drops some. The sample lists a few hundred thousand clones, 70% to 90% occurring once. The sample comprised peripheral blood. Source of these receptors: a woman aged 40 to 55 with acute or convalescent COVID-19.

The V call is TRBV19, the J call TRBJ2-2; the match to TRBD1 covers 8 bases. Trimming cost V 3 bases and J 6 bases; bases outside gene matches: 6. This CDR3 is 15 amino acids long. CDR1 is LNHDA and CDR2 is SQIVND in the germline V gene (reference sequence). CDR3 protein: CASSIRDRSSGELFF. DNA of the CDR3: TGTGCCAGTAGTATCCGGGACAGGTCTTCCGGGGAGCTGTTTTTT.

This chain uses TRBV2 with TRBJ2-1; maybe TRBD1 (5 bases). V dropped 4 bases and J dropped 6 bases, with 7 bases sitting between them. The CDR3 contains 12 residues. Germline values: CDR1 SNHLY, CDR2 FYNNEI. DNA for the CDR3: TGTGCCAGCAGTGTACAGGTCAATGAGCAGTTCTTC. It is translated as CASSVQVNEQFF. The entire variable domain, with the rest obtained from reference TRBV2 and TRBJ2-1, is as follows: EPEVTQTPSHQVTQMGQEVILRCVPISNHLYFYWYRQILGQKVEFLVSFYNNEISEKSEIFDDQFSVERPDGSNFTLKIRSTKLEDSAMYFCASSVQVNEQFFGPGTRLTVL.

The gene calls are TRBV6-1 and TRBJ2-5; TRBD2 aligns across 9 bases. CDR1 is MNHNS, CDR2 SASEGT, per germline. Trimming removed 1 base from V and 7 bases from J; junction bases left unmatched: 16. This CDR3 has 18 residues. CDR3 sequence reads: CASSEEGSSGGPRGTQYF. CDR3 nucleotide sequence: TGTGCCAGCAGTGAAGAAGGGAGCAGCGGGGGGCCCCGGGGGACCCAGTACTTC.

The CDR3 DNA is TGTGCCAGCAGCTTAGGTGGAGGAAACTATGGCTACACCTTC. The encoded protein is CASSLGGGNYGYTF. This chain links TRBV11-2 with TRBJ1-2, with no clear D. Germline V gene data show CDR1 as SGHAT and CDR2 as FQNNGV. CDR3 length equals 14 residues. Trimming removed 1 base at V and 2 bases at J, with 8 bases between. Combining the CDR3 with reference TRBV11-2 and TRBJ1-2 gives the whole variable domain EAGVAQSPRYKIIEKRQSVAFWCNPISGHATLYWYQQILGQGPKLLIQFQNNGVVDDSQLPKDRFSAERLKGVDSTLKIQPAKLEDSAVYLCASSLGGGNYGYTFGSGTRLTVV.

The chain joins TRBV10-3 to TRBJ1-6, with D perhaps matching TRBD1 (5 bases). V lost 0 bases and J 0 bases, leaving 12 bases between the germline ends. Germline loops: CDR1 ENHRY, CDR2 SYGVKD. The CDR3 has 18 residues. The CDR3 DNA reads TGTGCCATCAGTGAGTCGTTTACCGGGGGCTCCTATAATTCACCCCTCCACTTT. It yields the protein CAISESFTGGSYNSPLHF.

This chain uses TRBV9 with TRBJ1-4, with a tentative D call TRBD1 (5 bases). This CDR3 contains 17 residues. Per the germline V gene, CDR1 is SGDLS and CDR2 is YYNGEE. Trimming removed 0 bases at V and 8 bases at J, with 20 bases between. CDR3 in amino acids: CASSVGWGDVWEEKLFF. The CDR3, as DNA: TGTGCCAGCAGCGTAGGGTGGGGGGATGTCTGGGAAGAAAAACTGTTTTTT.